Shown below are 19 T cell receptor beta chains from a single sample sequenced in a study of cytomegalovirus exposure and HLA in healthy donors. Vbeta (60) and Jbeta (13) primers were used in the PCR. Assay: immunoSEQ multiplex PCR; the TCRdb copy retains only in-frame clones and omits some. Among 150,000 to 200,000 clones listed, around two thirds were seen once. Sequencing input: PBMCs. The source is a man over 45 in good health and CMV-seronegative.

The rearrangement joins TRBV5-1 to TRBJ1-3, with 7 bases lining up with TRBD1. CDR3 length: 13 amino acids. V trimming: 3 bases; J trimming: 4 bases; junction bases outside the gene matches: 1. CDR1 is SGHRS and CDR2 is YFSETQ in the germline V gene. The CDR3, as DNA: TGCGCCAGCAGCTCGACAGGGGGAAACACCATATATTTT. Translation: CASSSTGGNTIYF.

This clone was seen only a few times. This rearrangement joins TRBV6-5 to TRBJ1-6; a weak D match, TRBD1 (6 bases). CDR3 length equals 14 residues. Per the germline V gene, CDR1 is MNHEY and CDR2 is SVGAGI. Trimming stripped 6 bases from V and 10 bases from J, with 16 bases between. In DNA form, the CDR3 reads TGTGCCAGCAGAAGACAGGCCCAGCCGTCACCCCTCCACTTT. Its protein product is CASRRQAQPSPLHF.

The table lists this clone with a few counts. The chain is built from TRBV18 and TRBJ1-2, with TRBD1 matching over 8 bases. Germline CDR1 and CDR2: KGHSH and LQKENI. CDR3 length equals 15 residues. V lost 3 bases, J lost 6 bases, and 9 bases stayed unmatched. In DNA, the CDR3 is TGTGCCAGCTCACCCCCCTCCCTGGACAGGGATGGCTACACCTTC. Protein sequence: CASSPPSLDRDGYTF.

The sample holds a few counts of this clone. CDR3 amino acids: CASSESGRGSPLHF. The DNA for the CDR3 is TGCGCCAGCAGTGAGTCCGGCAGAGGGTCACCCCTCCACTTT. The chain has TRBV10-1 and TRBJ1-6; D is unresolved. V gave up 0 bases and J gave up 10 bases, with 10 bases separating them. The CDR3 has 14 amino acids. Germline CDR1 is WNHNN and CDR2 is SYGVQD (reference sequence).

This clone occurred a few times. This rearrangement joins TRBV5-8 to TRBJ1-3, with 8 bases lining up with TRBD1. Looked up from germline, CDR1 is SGHTS and CDR2 is YDEGEE. This CDR3 has 16 amino acids. J gave up 4 bases and V 2 bases, and 8 bases lay outside the gene matches. DNA of the CDR3: TGTGCCAGCAGCTTATTCCAGGGGGCGAAGGGAAACACCATATATTTT. Its translation: CASSLFQGAKGNTIYF.

This clone was detected only once. V is TRBV10-1 and J is TRBJ1-1, with a possible D match to TRBD1 (5 bases). Trimming removed 10 bases at V and 6 bases at J, with 15 bases between. CDR3 length: 12 amino acids. CDR1 and CDR2 (germline): WNHNN, SYGVQD (reference sequence). DNA for the CDR3: TGCGCCATCGGACATAACTGGCCTGAAGCTTTCTTT. The encoded protein is CAIGHNWPEAFF.

The chain uses TRBV4-1 and TRBJ1-1, with TRBD1 matching 8 bases. With 5 bases clipped from V and 4 bases from J, the junction kept 6 bases outside the gene matches. Germline V gene data show CDR1 as MGHRA and CDR2 as YSYEKL. This CDR3 has 14 residues. The CDR3, as DNA: TGCGCCAGCAGCTCGCCAACAGGGGGCACTGAAGCTTTCTTT. Its protein is CASSSPTGGTEAFF.

The V call is TRBV5-1, the J call TRBJ1-5; a weak D match, TRBD1 (6 bases). Germline V CDR1 and CDR2: SGHRS, YFSETQ. Trimming shortened V by 2 bases and J by 1 base, and 7 bases separated the two germline ends. The CDR3 runs 14 residues. The CDR3: CASSLGGSNQPQHF. DNA of the CDR3: TGCGCCAGCAGCTTAGGGGGAAGCAATCAGCCCCAGCATTTT.

The V call is TRBV25-1, the J call TRBJ2-3, with 7 bases matching TRBD2. The V gene's germline CDR1 is MGHDK and CDR2 SYGVNS. V gave up 8 bases and J gave up 4 bases; unmatched junction bases: 9. The CDR3 is 14 residues long. The chain's CDR3 is CASRRLAPPDTQYF. CDR3 nucleotide sequence: TGTGCCAGCCGTAGACTAGCACCCCCAGATACGCAGTATTTT.

In its sample, this clone was seen once. J is TRBJ1-2 and V is TRBV4-3; 8 bases fit TRBD1. V lost 0 bases and J lost 3; bases outside the gene matches: 9. This CDR3 region has 17 residues. From germline, CDR1 is LGHNA and CDR2 YSLEER. In DNA form, the CDR3 reads TGCGCCAGCAGCCAAGATATCAGGGGGCGCGCAGACTATGGCTACACCTTC. Protein: CASSQDIRGRADYGYTF.

In its sample, this clone was seen once. Mismatch with germline at one junction end may stem from a read error. This chain connects TRBV19 to TRBJ2-5; 7 nucleotides match TRBD1. This CDR3 spans 14 amino acids. The germline gives CDR1 LNHDA, CDR2 SQIVND (reference sequence). CDR3: CASSLDRVGETQYF. CDR3 nucleotide sequence: TGTGCCAGTAGTCTAGACAGGGTAGGGGAGACCCAGTACTTC.

This chain uses TRBV11-3 with TRBJ2-2, with a tentative D call TRBD2 (6 bases). Germline-derived CDR1 and CDR2 are SGHNT and YENEEA. The CDR3 runs to 15 residues. V was trimmed by 3 bases and J by 7 bases, leaving 15 bases between them. CDR3 sequence (DNA): TGTGCCAGCAGCTTGGCCACTAGCCTTGACGGGGAGCTGTTTTTT. It codes for CASSLATSLDGELFF.

This clone was seen a few times. This rearrangement joins TRBV6-1 to TRBJ1-2, with 9 bases that match TRBD1. From germline, CDR1 is MNHNS and CDR2 SASEGT. V lost 6 bases and J lost 5; bases outside the gene matches: 7. This CDR3 contains 14 residues. CDR3 bases: TGTGCCAGCAGGGGGACAGGGTTAGAGTATGGCTACACCTTC. It encodes CASRGTGLEYGYTF.

The chain has TRBV28 and TRBJ1-2; 10 nucleotides line up with TRBD1. This CDR3 has 15 residues. V shed 3 bases, J shed 2 bases, and the junction held 3 bases outside the gene matches. Germline V gene lookup returns CDR1 MDHEN and CDR2 SYDVKM. CDR3 region: CASSFPGQGNYGYTF. CDR3 nucleotides: TGTGCCAGCAGTTTTCCGGGACAGGGGAACTATGGCTACACCTTC.

This clone was seen a handful of times. The V gene is TRBV7-6, the J gene TRBJ1-6, with 7 nucleotides matching TRBD1. This CDR3 has 15 amino acids. Germline V gene lookup returns CDR1 SGHVS and CDR2 FNYEAQ. Trimming removed 7 bases from V and 10 bases from J; junction bases left unmatched: 13. This chain's CDR3 is CASNPRGAVGSPLHF. The DNA of the CDR3 is TGTGCCAGCAACCCCAGGGGGGCGGTAGGGTCACCCCTCCACTTT.

This clone showed up just a few times. The rearrangement uses TRBV6-4 and TRBJ2-2; D is unresolved. CDR3 size: 13 residues. Germline CDR1 is MRHNA and CDR2 is SNTAGT. The V gene lost 0 bases and the J gene lost 6 bases, with 5 bases spanning the gap. CDR3 DNA sequence: TGTGCCAGCAGTGACTCAGAGGCCGGGGAGCTGTTTTTT. Its translation: CASSDSEAGELFF.

This clone was counted once. The V and J genes are TRBV27 and TRBJ1-1; D uncertain. V was trimmed by 5 bases and J by 1 base, leaving 14 bases between them. Germline CDR1 is MNHEY and CDR2 is SMNVEV (reference sequence). The CDR3 loop spans 15 amino acids. The CDR3 reads CASSLHSIPNTEAFF. The CDR3 DNA follows: TGTGCCAGCAGTCTGCACAGCATACCGAACACTGAAGCTTTCTTT.

This clone came up a few times. The rearrangement uses TRBV29-1 and TRBJ1-1; D might be TRBD1 (6 bases). The CDR3 sequence is 13 residues long. Trimming cost V 4 bases and J 2 bases, with 11 bases left between them. The germline CDR1 and CDR2 sequences are SQVTM and ANQGSEA. CDR3 sequence (DNA): TGCAGCGTTGCCCCCGGGACAAACACTGAAGCTTTCTTT. Translation gives CSVAPGTNTEAFF.

This chain joins TRBV7-8 and TRBJ2-7; 8 positions agree with TRBD1. V gave up 11 bases and J gave up 7 bases; unmatched junction bases: 16. CDR1 SGHVS and CDR2 FQNEAQ come from the germline V gene. The CDR3 length is 14 residues. CDR3 residues: CAGPTGEDPREQYF. The CDR3 region has the DNA TGTGCCGGCCCGACAGGGGAAGATCCTCGGGAGCAGTACTTC.